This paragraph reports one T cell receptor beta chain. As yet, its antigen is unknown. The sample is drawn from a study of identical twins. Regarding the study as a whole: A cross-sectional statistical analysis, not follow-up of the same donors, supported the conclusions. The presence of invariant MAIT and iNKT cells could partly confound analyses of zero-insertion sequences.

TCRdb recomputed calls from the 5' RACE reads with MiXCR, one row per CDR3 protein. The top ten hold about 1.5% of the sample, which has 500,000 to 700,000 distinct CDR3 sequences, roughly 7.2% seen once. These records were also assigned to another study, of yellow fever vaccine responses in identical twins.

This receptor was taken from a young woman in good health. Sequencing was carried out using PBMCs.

CDR3 DNA: TGCAGTTTAAAGGGGACAGGGAGGGAGACCCAGTACTTC. Translating it yields CSLKGTGRETQYF. This chain uses TRBV20-1 with TRBJ2-5; 9 nucleotides line up with TRBD1. J lost 5 bases, V lost 8 bases, and 9 bases had no gene match. Germline values: CDR1 DFQATT, CDR2 SNEGSKA (reference sequence). The CDR3 is made up of 13 amino acids.